Presented here are 7 T cell receptor beta chains from one specimen sequenced in a study of T cell responses to AZD1222 COVID-19 vaccine. Repertoires were generated with immunoSEQ multiplex PCR, while TCRdb's copy carries only in-frame clones and drops some. This sample has 100,000 to 150,000 clones, with over 90% found just once. The starting material was peripheral blood, obtained on day 0 of AZD1222 vaccination. All receptors derive from an adult in good health.

The V call is TRBV5-1, the J call TRBJ2-1; D gene uncertain. This CDR3 region has 13 residues. Germline CDR1 and CDR2: SGHRS and YFSETQ. V shed 4 bases and J shed 7 bases, with 12 bases lying between them. The CDR3 sequence is CASSPQSGNEQFF. The DNA for the CDR3 is TGCGCCAGCAGCCCTCAATCCGGGAATGAGCAGTTCTTC.

This CDR3 reads CSVSMGTGGDTQYF. The CDR3 nucleotides read TGCAGCGTTAGTATGGGGACAGGGGGAGATACGCAGTATTTT. V usage is TRBV29-1 and J usage is TRBJ2-3; TRBD1 matches at 11 bases. V trimming: 5 bases; J trimming: 5 bases; junction bases outside the gene matches: 6. Per the germline V gene, CDR1 is SQVTM and CDR2 is ANQGSEA. This CDR3 comprises 14 residues.

This clone was recorded only once. This chain uses TRBV15 with TRBJ2-5; tentatively, D is TRBD2 (5 bases). This CDR3 is 13 amino acids long. Germline CDR1 and CDR2: LNHNV and YYDKDF (reference sequence). The V end was cut by 3 bases, the J end by 4 bases, with 9 bases between. CDR3 in amino acids: CATSRRVRETQYF. CDR3 bases: TGTGCCACCAGCAGGAGGGTGAGAGAGACCCAGTACTTC.

The count of this clone is one. The rearrangement uses TRBV30 and TRBJ2-2; TRBD2 matches at 12 bases. V gave up 0 bases and J gave up 9 bases; unmatched junction bases: 8. Per germline, CDR1 GTSNPN and CDR2 SVGIG (reference sequence). This CDR3 region has 16 residues. The CDR3 DNA reads TGTGCCTGGAGTGTAAGGACTAGCGGGGCAGGGAGGGAGCTGTTTTTT. This codes for CAWSVRTSGAGRELFF.

The CDR3 loop reads CASSDRTATNEKLFF. CDR3 DNA sequence: TGTGCCAGCAGTGATCGGACGGCAACTAATGAAAAACTGTTTTTT. The chain couples TRBV2 to TRBJ1-4; D remains ambiguous. The CDR3 length is 15 residues. V dropped 3 bases and J dropped 0 bases, with 8 bases sitting between them. Germline V gene sequence: CDR1 SNHLY, CDR2 FYNNEI.

This chain connects TRBV7-9 to TRBJ1-4, with D maybe TRBD1 (6 bases). Trimming took off 5 bases at V and 1 base at J, with 14 bases between the two ends. The CDR3 length is 16 residues. CDR1 is SEHNR and CDR2 is FQNEAQ in the germline V gene (reference sequence). CDR3 protein: CASSPLQQGTNEKLFF. CDR3 sequence (DNA): TGTGCCAGCAGCCCCCTGCAACAGGGAACTAATGAAAAACTGTTTTTT.

CDR3 residues: CASSFTGDYEQYF. The CDR3 DNA reads TGTGCCAGCAGCTTTACAGGGGACTACGAGCAGTACTTC. The genes are TRBV6-5 and TRBJ2-7; 7 bases agree with TRBD1. Germline V gene data show CDR1 as MNHEY and CDR2 as SVGAGI. The CDR3 consists of 13 residues. After removal of 6 bases from V and 3 bases from J, the junction contained 5 bases not matched to a gene.